These T cell receptor beta chains were read from a single sample in a study of CD8 T cells in Susac syndrome. TCRdb processed the immunoSEQ multiplex PCR reads anew with MiXCR; each CDR3 protein has one entry. The table records roughly 190,000 distinct CDR3 sequences, 93% of them present only once. The sequenced sample was CD4+ T cells from PBMCs. These receptors came from a human donor in good health. Both conserved end residues are part of each CDR3. The D gene is left open where the match is weak. The size field is filled for only some rows; it gives once, few, many or a size class.

few	TRBD2	TRBV7-3	TRBJ2-3	TGTGCCAGCAGCCCTACTAGCGGGGGGGCAACAGATACGCAGTATTTT	CASSPTSGGATDTQYF
.	.	TRBV25-1	TRBJ1-5	TGTGCCAGCAGTGCCTATAGCAATCAGCCCCAGCATTTT	CASSAYSNQPQHF
.	.	TRBV11-1	TRBJ2-1	TGTGCCAGCAGCTTAGGTGAGGAATACAATGAGCAGTTCTTC	CASSLGEEYNEQFF
.	.	TRBV6-6	TRBJ1-5	TGTGCCAGCAGTTACGAGGGGGGAAGCAATCAGCCCCAGCATTTT	CASSYEGGSNQPQHF
once	.	TRBV9	TRBJ1-1	TGTGCCAGCAGCGTACACAGTAGTACTGAAGCTTTCTTT	CASSVHSSTEAFF
.	.	TRBV14	TRBJ1-3	TGTGCCAGCAGCCAGACCTGGAACACCATATATTTT	CASSQTWNTIYF
.	.	TRBV7-9	TRBJ1-1	TGTGCCAGCAGCTTGGGGGGGATGAACACTGAAGCTTTCTTT	CASSLGGMNTEAFF
few	.	TRBV2	TRBJ2-7	TGTGCCAGCACTCGCCGCTACGAGCAGTACTTC	CASTRRYEQYF
.	TRBD1	TRBV7-9	TRBJ2-2	TGTGCCAGCAGCGTCATCCCCCGGACAGGCGGGGAGCTGTTTTTT	CASSVIPRTGGELFF
.	.	TRBV15	TRBJ1-5	TGTGCCACCAGCAGAGAGACAGGCAATCAGCCCCAGCATTTT	CATSRETGNQPQHF
.	TRBD1	TRBV12-3/TRBV12-4	TRBJ2-3	TGTGCCAGCAGTTTAGGGGACAGGGAAGATACGCAGTATTTT	CASSLGDREDTQYF
.	.	TRBV7-2	TRBJ1-1	TGTGCCAGCAGCTTAGGCAGGACAAGGGCTTTCTTT	CASSLGRTRAFF
.	.	TRBV28	TRBJ2-4	TGTGCCAGCTGTGAATCTCCGGGGTCGAGAAGATACTTC	CASCESPGSRRYF
.	TRBD2	TRBV7-2	TRBJ2-5	TGTGCCAGCAGCTTAGGAGGCGGGGGAATAGGGGAGACCCAGTACTTC	CASSLGGGGIGETQYF
.	TRBD2	TRBV6-1	TRBJ2-5	TGTGCCAGCAGCCTTTCTGGGGGGGACCGCTCGCGGACCCAGTACTTC	CASSLSGGDRSRTQYF
.	.	TRBV4-3	TRBJ2-6	TGCGCCAGCAGCCAAGGCGGGTCTGGGGCCAACGTCCTGACTTTC	CASSQGGSGANVLTF
.	TRBD2	TRBV12-3/TRBV12-4	TRBJ2-5	TGTGCCAGCAGTTTCCGGATTGGACTAGCGGGGGGGCAGACCCAGTACTTC	CASSFRIGLAGGQTQYF
few	.	TRBV4-2	TRBJ1-5	TGTGCCAGCAGCCAAGATCGGGTTCAGCCCCAGCATTTT	CASSQDRVQPQHF
.	.	TRBV28	TRBJ1-2	TGTGCCAGCAGTGGGAGACTGTATGGCTACACCTTC	CASSGRLYGYTF
.	.	TRBV5-1	TRBJ2-6	TGCGCCAGCAGCCTCCTGGAGGGGGCCAACGTCCTGACTTTC	CASSLLEGANVLTF
.	TRBD1	TRBV3-1	TRBJ2-7	TGTGCCAGCAGCCAAGATCAATCAGGGGGCTACGAGCAGTACTTC	CASSQDQSGGYEQYF
once	TRBD1	TRBV29-1	TRBJ1-2	TGCAGCGTTTCAAACGGGGGGACAGGGGGAAATGGCTACACCTTC	CSVSNGGTGGNGYTF
.	.	TRBV3-1	TRBJ2-1	TGTGCCAGCAGAGGAGGGATGTTTGAGCAGTTCTTC	CASRGGMFEQFF
.	TRBD1	TRBV7-8	TRBJ2-6	TGTGCCAGCAGCCCGGACAGGGGGATTGTGGCCAACGTCCTGACTTTC	CASSPDRGIVANVLTF
.	.	TRBV20-1	TRBJ1-5	TGCAGTGCTAGAGAGCGGGGGGAATGGAATCAGCCCCAGCATTTT	CSARERGEWNQPQHF
.	.	TRBV20-1	TRBJ2-3	TGCAGTGCTATGGGTCCCGGTACGCAGTATTTT	CSAMGPGTQYF
.	TRBD1	TRBV5-1	TRBJ2-4	TGCGCCAGCAGCTTATGGACAGGGGAACACATTCAGTACTTC	CASSLWTGEHIQYF
few	.	TRBV5-1	TRBJ2-3	TGTGCCAGCAGCTTCACAGATACGCAGTATTTT	CASSFTDTQYF
.	TRBD2	TRBV19	TRBJ2-3	TGTGCCAGTAGTACGGGGGGGCTCACGCAGTATTTT	CASSTGGLTQYF
few	.	TRBV3-1	TRBJ2-1	TGTGCCAGCAGCCAAGACTCACCTGCCGGTGAGCAGTTCTTC	CASSQDSPAGEQFF
few	.	TRBV4-1	TRBJ1-5	TGCGCCAGCAGCCAAGATCCGGGGAATAGCAATCAGCCCCAGCATTTT	CASSQDPGNSNQPQHF
few	.	TRBV2	TRBJ1-2	TGTGCCAGCACCGCCTCCGGGCAGGGGACATATGGCTACACCTTC	CASTASGQGTYGYTF
.	TRBD1	TRBV2	TRBJ1-1	TGTGCCAGCAGTGTTGACAGGGTATCTGAAGCTTTCTTT	CASSVDRVSEAFF
.	TRBD1	TRBV29-1	TRBJ2-1	TGCAGCGCAGAGACAGGGGGCCATGAGCAGTTCTTC	CSAETGGHEQFF
.	TRBD2	TRBV19	TRBJ2-1	TGTGCCAGTAAGACTAGCGGGGACAATGAGCAGTTCTTC	CASKTSGDNEQFF
.	.	TRBV6-1	TRBJ2-6	TGTGCCAGCAGCAAGACAGGCCCTGGGGCCAACGTCCTGACTTTC	CASSKTGPGANVLTF
.	.	TRBV6-1	TRBJ2-4	TGTGCCAGCAGTGAAGCGAGACAAGATCGGTACTTC	CASSEARQDRYF
.	.	TRBV5-1	TRBJ2-3	TGCGCCAGCAGCTTGGGGGCTCTTAGCACAGATACGCAGTATTTT	CASSLGALSTDTQYF
.	.	TRBV6-1	TRBJ2-5	TGTGCCAGCTGGCGGGGAGAGACCCAGTACTTC	CASWRGETQYF
.	TRBD1	TRBV28	TRBJ2-2	TGTGCCAGCAGTTCTTACAGGGGAAATACCGGGGAGCTGTTTTTT	CASSSYRGNTGELFF
.	.	TRBV28	TRBJ1-5	TGTGCCAGCAGGGGGGCAGGGGATAGCAATCAGCCCCAGCATTTT	CASRGAGDSNQPQHF
.	TRBD2	TRBV29-1	TRBJ2-1	TGCAGCGTGACTCGGGGGGGAGACAATGAGCAGTTCTTC	CSVTRGGDNEQFF
.	.	TRBV7-8	TRBJ1-1	TGTGCCAGCAGCTTTGATGTCCACACTGAAGCTTTCTTT	CASSFDVHTEAFF
.	.	TRBV5-4	TRBJ2-1	TGTGCCAGCAGACCCGACCCGTCCTACAATGAGCAGTTCTTC	CASRPDPSYNEQFF
.	.	TRBV5-1	TRBJ1-1	TGCGCCAGCAGCTTACAATGGGGGGGCGCTGAAGCTTTCTTT	CASSLQWGGAEAFF
.	TRBD2	TRBV20-1	TRBJ2-3	TGCAGTGCTAGCGGGCCTAGCGGGGGTAGAAGGGATACGCAGTATTTT	CSASGPSGGRRDTQYF
.	.	TRBV5-1	TRBJ1-2	TGCGCCAGCAGCTCAGCCGGGACTCCTAATGGGGGCTACACCTTC	CASSSAGTPNGGYTF
once	.	TRBV2	TRBJ1-1	TGTGCCAGCAGTGAAGCGCCGAGGGGTTTTGAAGCTTTCTTT	CASSEAPRGFEAFF
once	TRBD1	TRBV29-1	TRBJ1-1	TGCAGCGTGGGACAGCACACTGAAGCTTTCTTT	CSVGQHTEAFF
.	TRBD1	TRBV10-3	TRBJ2-5	TGTGCCATCAGGGACAGGGGAGGTGAGACCCAGTACTTC	CAIRDRGGETQYF
.	.	TRBV5-1	TRBJ1-2	TGCGCCAGCAGCCCCCCAGGGTTAGATGGCTACACCTTC	CASSPPGLDGYTF
.	.	TRBV27	TRBJ1-2	TGTGCCAGCAGTCCCAACCGGAGGGAAGCTAACTATGGCTACACCTTC	CASSPNRREANYGYTF
.	.	TRBV5-6	TRBJ1-4	TGTGCCAGCAGCTTGTCGTTTCGTAAAAAACTGTTTTTT	CASSLSFRKKLFF
.	.	TRBV12-3/TRBV12-4	TRBJ1-2	TGTGCCAGCAGCCCTGGACGGCGCTATGGCTACACCTTC	CASSPGRRYGYTF